The table lists the clone carrying this TCR beta chain with a count of one. Its antigen remains unknown. This record comes from a study of OX40 agonist ivuxolimab in advanced cancers. Study in general: An agonistic anti-OX40 (CD134) antibody, ivuxolimab, was used to treat the patients. Overall study findings and caveats: In general, CD8+ T cells held more expanded clones than CD4+ did, on average.

Data came from immunoSEQ multiplex PCR; TCRdb stores just in-frame clones and leaves some out. Of tens of thousands of clones listed, about 90% are singletons. The origin of this receptor is an adult with an advanced solid tumor such as melanoma, head and neck, liver or kidney cancer. The specimen comprised CD4+ or CD8+ T cells sorted from blood, sampled in a trial of the OX40 agonist ivuxolimab.

CDR3 coding DNA: TGTGCCAGCAGCTGCGGTCGCTCACAAAGTCGGGCCAACGTCCTGACTTTC. This codes for CASSCGRSQSRANVLTF. The V and J genes are TRBV7-4 and TRBJ2-6; D unclear. The CDR3 covers 17 residues. V shed 4 bases and J shed 5 bases, with 18 bases lying between them. Per germline, CDR1 SGHVT and CDR2 SQSDAQ.